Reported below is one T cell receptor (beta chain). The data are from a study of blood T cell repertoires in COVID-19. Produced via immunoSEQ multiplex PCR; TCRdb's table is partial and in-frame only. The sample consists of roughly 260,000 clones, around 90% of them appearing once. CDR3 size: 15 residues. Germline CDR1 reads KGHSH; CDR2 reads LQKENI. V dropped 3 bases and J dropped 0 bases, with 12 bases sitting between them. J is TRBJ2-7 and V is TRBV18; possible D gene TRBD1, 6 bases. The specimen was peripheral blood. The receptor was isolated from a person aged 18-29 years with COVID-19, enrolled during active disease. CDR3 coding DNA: TGTGCCAGCTCACCGACAGGACAGCCCTCCTACGAGCAGTACTTC. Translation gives CASSPTGQPSYEQYF.